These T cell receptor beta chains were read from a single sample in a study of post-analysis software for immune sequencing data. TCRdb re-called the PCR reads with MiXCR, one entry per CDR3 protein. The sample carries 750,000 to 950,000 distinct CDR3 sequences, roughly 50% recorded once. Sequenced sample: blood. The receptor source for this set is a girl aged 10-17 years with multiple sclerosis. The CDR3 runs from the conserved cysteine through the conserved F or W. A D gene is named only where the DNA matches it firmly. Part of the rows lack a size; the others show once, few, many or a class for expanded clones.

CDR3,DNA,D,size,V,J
CASSLQGVHGEQYF,TGCGCCAGCAGCCTCCAGGGGGTGCATGGCGAGCAGTACTTC,TRBD1,.,TRBV5-1,TRBJ2-7
CASSLGLAGQETQFF,TGTGCCAGCAGCTTGGGGCTAGCGGGACAAGAGACCCAGTTCTTC,TRBD2,few,TRBV7-9,TRBJ2-1
CASSSGGRGSYGYTF,TGCGCCAGCAGTTCCGGGGGGAGGGGATCCTATGGCTACACCTTC,.,.,TRBV10-2,TRBJ1-2
CASSLDASGRGEQYF,TGTGCCAGCAGTTTAGATGCTAGCGGGAGAGGCGAGCAGTACTTC,TRBD2,.,TRBV12-3/TRBV12-4,TRBJ2-7
CASSPTRDRGVYGYTF,TGTGCCAGCAGCCCGACTCGGGACAGGGGCGTCTATGGCTACACCTTC,TRBD1,.,TRBV6-5,TRBJ1-2
CSVATGHSSNQPQHF,TGCAGCGTGGCTACCGGACATTCTAGCAATCAGCCCCAGCATTTT,.,.,TRBV29-1,TRBJ1-5
CSASGTGSSYNEQFF,TGCAGTGCCAGCGGGACTGGGAGCTCCTACAATGAGCAGTTCTTC,TRBD2,.,TRBV20-1,TRBJ2-1
CASSYGGAGATGRGYTF,TGTGCCAGCAGCTACGGAGGGGCCGGTGCCACAGGGAGAGGCTACACCTTC,.,.,TRBV5-5,TRBJ1-2
CASSLGTGGLREQYF,TGTGCCAGCAGTTTAGGGACAGGGGGCTTACGGGAGCAGTACTTC,TRBD1,.,TRBV12-3/TRBV12-4,TRBJ2-7
CASSSYGNIQYF,TGTGCCAGCAGTTCCTACGGAAACATTCAGTACTTC,.,few,TRBV12-3/TRBV12-4,TRBJ2-4
CASSYSGGLGTEAFF,TGTGCCAGCAGTTACTCAGGGGGTCTTGGCACTGAAGCTTTCTTT,.,.,TRBV6-5,TRBJ1-1
CASSPQRSPNYNEQFF,TGCGCCAGCAGCCCCCAGCGGAGCCCGAACTACAATGAGCAGTTCTTC,.,.,TRBV5-1,TRBJ2-1
CASSLDRVHNEQFF,TGTGCCAGCAGCCTCGACAGGGTCCACAATGAGCAGTTCTTC,TRBD1,.,TRBV7-8,TRBJ2-1
CASSFVASGEHEQFF,TGTGCCAGCAGCTTTGTGGCTAGCGGGGAACATGAGCAGTTCTTC,TRBD2,.,TRBV7-9,TRBJ2-1
CASSLDFRETQYF,TGTGCCAGCAGCCTGGACTTTCGGGAGACCCAGTACTTC,.,.,TRBV7-9,TRBJ2-5
CASSFPDEGYEQYF,TGTGCCAGCAGCTTCCCAGACGAGGGCTACGAGCAGTACTTC,.,.,TRBV5-6,TRBJ2-7
CVSSTRDGASYEQYF,TGCGTCAGCAGCACACGGGACGGAGCTTCCTACGAGCAGTACTTC,.,.,TRBV4-1,TRBJ2-7
CASSLWRSWRTGTGGFLNTEAFF,TGTGCCAGCAGCTTGTGGCGGTCTTGGCGGACCGGGACAGGGGGGTTTTTGAACACTGAAGCTTTCTTT,TRBD1,once,TRBV5-4,TRBJ1-1
CASSLYQRESTGELFF,TGTGCCAGCAGCTTATATCAGCGGGAGAGTACCGGGGAGCTGTTTTTT,TRBD2,.,TRBV7-3,TRBJ2-2
CASSQGAIAGDYEQYF,TGTGCCAGCAGCCAAGGGGCTATAGCGGGGGACTACGAGCAGTACTTC,TRBD2,.,TRBV4-2,TRBJ2-7
CSVRPKYPGLAGNNEQFF,TGCAGCGTCCGCCCCAAATATCCGGGACTGGCGGGAAACAATGAGCAGTTCTTC,.,.,TRBV29-1,TRBJ2-1
CASRDRGTATYEQYF,TGTGCCAGCAGGGACCGCGGGACGGCTACCTACGAGCAGTACTTC,.,once,TRBV2,TRBJ2-7
CASSAGSGSYNEQFF,TGTGCCAGCAGCGCGGGGTCCGGCTCCTACAATGAGCAGTTCTTC,.,.,TRBV9,TRBJ2-1
CASSLTGGGTEAFF,TGTGCCAGCAGTTTAACGGGGGGAGGCACTGAAGCTTTCTTT,.,many,TRBV5-1,TRBJ1-1
CASRTDRGRGKLFF,TGTGCCAGCAGGACGGACAGGGGGCGCGGGAAACTGTTTTTT,TRBD1,.,TRBV6-5,TRBJ1-4
CASSQGRQGRTEAFF,TGCGCCAGCAGCCAAGGCCGCCAGGGAAGGACTGAAGCTTTCTTT,.,.,TRBV4-1,TRBJ1-1
CASSYTTSGRKYF,TGTGCCAGCAGTTACACGACTAGCGGGAGGAAGTACTTC,TRBD2,.,TRBV6-2/TRBV6-3,TRBJ2-7
CSARVSGRGKEQYF,TGCAGTGCTAGAGTGTCGGGGAGGGGGAAGGAGCAGTACTTC,.,.,TRBV20-1,TRBJ2-5
CASSWPGQGEDEKLFF,TGCGCCAGCAGCTGGCCGGGACAGGGGGAAGATGAAAAACTGTTTTTT,TRBD1,few,TRBV5-1,TRBJ1-4
CASSRLAGPTYEQYF,TGTGCCAGTAGCAGACTAGCGGGACCAACTTACGAGCAGTACTTC,TRBD2,.,TRBV19,TRBJ2-7
CASSASGAVYNEQFF,TGTGCCAGCAGCGCAAGCGGGGCGGTCTACAATGAGCAGTTCTTC,TRBD2,.,TRBV9,TRBJ2-1
CSARARGGLPSTDTQYF,TGCAGTGCTAGAGCCAGGGGGGGCTTACCTAGCACAGATACGCAGTATTTT,.,.,TRBV20-1,TRBJ2-3
CASSLASGSGEQYF,TGTGCCAGCAGCCTCGCGTCGGGATCGGGGGAGCAGTACTTC,.,.,TRBV7-9,TRBJ2-7
CASSPQGLAGEHRNEQFF,TGTGCCAGCAGTCCCCAGGGACTAGCGGGAGAACACCGGAATGAGCAGTTCTTC,TRBD2,.,TRBV28,TRBJ2-1
CASSQERGTANYGYTF,TGTGCCAGCAGCCAAGAAAGAGGAACAGCCAACTATGGCTACACCTTC,.,.,TRBV3-1,TRBJ1-2
CASSHGVGQETQYF,TGTGCCAGCAGCCATGGGGTGGGCCAAGAGACCCAGTACTTC,.,.,TRBV5-6,TRBJ2-5
CASWGRGSEQYF,TGTGCCAGCTGGGGCAGGGGATCCGAGCAGTACTTC,.,.,TRBV3-1,TRBJ2-7
CASSLAGRALDEQYF,TGTGCCAGCAGCTTAGCTGGGCGGGCCTTGGATGAGCAGTACTTC,.,.,TRBV7-3,TRBJ2-5
CASSPQGAAGTGELFF,TGTGCCAGCAGCCCACAGGGGGCTGCGGGCACCGGGGAGCTGTTTTTT,TRBD1,.,TRBV7-3,TRBJ2-2
CASSLKRGRGRTTYNEQFF,TGTGCCAGCAGTTTAAAGCGGGGGAGGGGGCGTACCACCTACAATGAGCAGTTCTTC,.,.,TRBV12-3/TRBV12-4,TRBJ2-1
CASSLQIRGRSAHGDEQYF,TGTGCCAGCAGCCTCCAAATCCGCGGACGATCCGCTCACGGAGACGAGCAGTACTTC,.,.,TRBV14,TRBJ2-7
CASSQGDNRAKNIQYF,TGTGCCAGCAGCCAAGGGGACAATCGGGCCAAAAACATTCAGTACTTC,.,.,TRBV4-2,TRBJ2-4
CASSPWTGLRTTGELFF,TGTGCCAGCAGCCCTTGGACAGGGTTGAGAACCACCGGGGAGCTGTTTTTT,TRBD1,few,TRBV7-9,TRBJ2-2
CSVEDRPGAQGGGYTF,TGCAGCGTTGAAGATCGCCCGGGGGCGCAAGGGGGTGGCTACACCTTC,.,few,TRBV29-1,TRBJ1-2
CASSLGPRSGTYNEQFF,TGTGCCAGCAGTTTAGGACCCCGGAGCGGAACCTACAATGAGCAGTTCTTC,.,few,TRBV12-3/TRBV12-4,TRBJ2-1
CSARDNRQVSDSPLHF,TGCAGTGCTCGAGACAACCGACAGGTTTCGGATTCACCCCTCCACTTT,.,.,TRBV20-1,TRBJ1-6
CASSPREDYEQYF,TGTGCCAGCAGCCCGCGGGAGGATTACGAGCAGTACTTC,TRBD2,.,TRBV27,TRBJ2-7
CASSLGGDRLRDTQYF,TGTGCCAGCAGCTTAGGAGGCGACCGACTACGGGATACGCAGTATTTT,.,once,TRBV7-2,TRBJ2-3